One sample yielded the 32 T cell receptor beta chains listed below, sequenced in a study of breast tumors, draining lymph nodes, adjacent tissues (TCRdb year 2016). Library generation was performed with multiplex PCR. Sequencer: Illumina HiSeq 2000. Starting from the raw public reads, TCRdb applied fastp trimming at Q25, assembled clones with MiXCR and retained in-frame beta chains. A single entry per CDR3 protein holds the most common genes and DNA from its merged rows. The sample data list around 300,000 distinct CDR3 sequences, and about 33% of these were observed just once. The ten largest clones add up to around 1% of the sample. Lymph node samples came from the axillary draining lymph nodes of breast cancer patients. Sequenced sample: axillary lymph node tissue. These receptors originate from a female donor with breast cancer. Some clones in this sample may be carry-over from other donors' samples.

This clonotype was seen repeatedly, ten times or more. V is TRBV6-6 and J is TRBJ1-2; D gene unclear. The CDR3 sequence is 16 residues long. The V and J ends lost 5 bases and 3 bases respectively, with 19 bases between them. CDR1 and CDR2 from the germline V gene are MNHNY and SVGAGI (reference sequence). The CDR3 loop reads CASSLLLSGSHYGYTF. DNA of the CDR3: TGTGCCAGCAGTCTACTATTATCCGGGTCCCACTATGGCTACACCTTC.

Comment on this clonotype: One base away lies a much larger clone, so this may be a sequencing read error. The V gene is TRBV9, the J gene TRBJ2-1, with 11 bases that match TRBD1. The CDR3 totals 14 residues. CDR1 and CDR2 from the germline V gene are SGDLS and YYNGEE. The CDR3 region has the DNA TGTGCCAGCAGCGTAGGGGACAGGGGGACAGAGCAGTCCTTC. It codes for CASSVGDRGTEQSF. The full variable domain, completed using reference TRBV9 and TRBJ2-1, is DSGVTQTPKHLITATGQRVTLRCSPRSGDLSVYWYQQSLDQGLQFLIQYYNGEERAKGNILERFSAQQFPDLHSELNLSSLELGDSALYFCASSVGDRGTEQSFGPGTRLTVL.

This clonotype was observed many times. V gene TRBV4-3 combines with J gene TRBJ2-7; D is perhaps TRBD2 (5 bases). Trimming stripped 0 bases from V and 2 bases from J, with 17 bases between. CDR1 and CDR2 from the germline V gene are LGHNA and YSLEER. This CDR3 has 17 residues. In DNA, the CDR3 is TGCGCCAGCAGCCAAGAACGGAGCTTCACGGGAACCTACGAGCAGTACTTC. Its protein is CASSQERSFTGTYEQYF.

The rearrangement links TRBV15 to TRBJ1-4; maybe TRBD1 (5 bases). Looked up from germline, CDR1 is LNHNV and CDR2 is YYDKDF (reference sequence). Trimming pared 3 bases from V and 7 bases from J, leaving 6 bases between. This CDR3 has 12 amino acids. The CDR3 loop is CATSRGREKLFF. CDR3 coding DNA: TGTGCCACCAGCAGGGGACGTGAAAAACTGTTTTTT.

This clonotype was recorded at least ten times. The V gene is TRBV12-3 or TRBV12-4, the J gene TRBJ2-5, with D possibly being TRBD2 (6 bases). The CDR3 has 14 amino acids. V shed 2 bases and J shed 2 bases, with 9 bases lying between them. The CDR3 nucleotides read TGTGCCAGCAGTTTATGGACTAAACAAGAGACCCAGTACTTC. This codes for CASSLWTKQETQYF.

This clonotype came up many times. CDR3 DNA: TGTGCCAGCACCAACTCGGGCTTGATGGAGACCCAGTACTTC. Protein sequence: CASTNSGLMETQYF. The V call is TRBV2, the J call TRBJ2-5; no clear D gene. The CDR3 spans 14 residues. Deletions cut 7 bases from V and 5 bases from J, with 17 bases between. The germline V gene has CDR1 SNHLY and CDR2 FYNNEI.

This clonotype was observed at least ten times. The CDR3 reads CASSETDEQYF. The CDR3 DNA sequence: TGTGCCAGCAGTGAGACAGACGAGCAGTACTTC. The V gene is TRBV25-1, the J gene TRBJ2-7; D is perhaps TRBD1 (5 bases). CDR3 length equals 11 residues. The germline V gene encodes CDR1 MGHDK and CDR2 SYGVNS. Trimming pared 3 bases from V and 5 bases from J, leaving 5 bases between.

This clonotype was counted a few times. The rearrangement links TRBV29-1 to TRBJ1-1; no definite D call. Between the trimmed V and J ends, which lost 6 bases and 2 bases, there was a span of 16 bases. Germline assignment: CDR1 SQVTM and CDR2 ANQGSEA. CDR3 length: 14 residues. The CDR3 sequence: CSVSPSGENTEAFF. The CDR3 coding sequence is TGCAGCGTGTCGCCTTCGGGAGAAAACACTGAAGCTTTCTTT.

This clonotype came up a few times. The chain joins TRBV12-3 or TRBV12-4 to TRBJ2-2; D possibly corresponds to TRBD2 (5 bases). This CDR3 comprises 18 residues. The germline V and J ends were trimmed by 3 bases and 6 bases, with 23 bases remaining between them. CDR3 nucleotide sequence: TGTGCCAGCAGTTTCTCCGGACTCCTCGGTTCTAGGTCCGGGGAGCTGTTTTTT. Residues: CASSFSGLLGSRSGELFF.

At least ten counts were recorded for this clonotype. The chain uses TRBV20-1 and TRBJ2-7, with D perhaps given as TRBD1 or TRBD2 (5 bases each). The germline V gene encodes CDR1 DFQATT and CDR2 SNEGSKA (reference sequence). With 0 bases removed from V and 3 bases from J, the gap between germline ends came to 12 bases. The CDR3 runs 14 residues. CDR3 nucleotide sequence: TGCAGTGCTAGAGATGGGGGTAGAGTCTACGAGCAGTACTTC. It specifies CSARDGGRVYEQYF.

This clonotype has ten or more counts. The chain combines TRBV20-1 with TRBJ2-7, with a tentative D call TRBD1 (5 bases). The CDR3 sequence is 15 residues long. The V gene lost 3 bases and the J gene lost 4 bases, with 19 bases spanning the gap. Per the germline V gene, CDR1 is DFQATT and CDR2 is SNEGSKA (reference sequence). The CDR3 sequence: CSASRATGVKYEQYF. The CDR3 bases are TGCAGTGCTAGCAGGGCAACTGGTGTAAAATACGAGCAGTACTTC.

This clonotype was seen many times. V and J are TRBV19 and TRBJ2-2; D possibly corresponds to TRBD1 (5 bases). The germline V gene has CDR1 LNHDA and CDR2 SQIVND (reference sequence). V lost 3 bases to trimming and J lost 5 bases, with 10 bases between them. The length of the CDR3 is 14 residues. The CDR3 coding sequence is TGTGCCAGTAGTATGAGGTCAGGGACCGGGGAGCTGTTTTTT. Amino acids: CASSMRSGTGELFF.

Note on this clonotype: The missing conserved phenylalanine or tryptophan at the end of this CDR3 makes a read error likely. V and J are TRBV19 and TRBJ2-6, with D unresolved. The V gene lost 10 bases and the J gene lost 0 bases, with 16 bases spanning the gap. The germline V gene has CDR1 LNHDA and CDR2 SQIVND (reference sequence). CDR3 length: 16 residues. CDR3 in amino acids: CAIKPVFTSGANVLTL. As DNA, the CDR3 is TGTGCCATCAAACCGGTTTTCACCTCTGGGGCCAACGTCCTGACTCTC.

This clonotype showed up many times. CDR3 loop: CASSLTGTGELFF. The CDR3 nucleotides read TGTGCCAGCAGCTTAACGGGAACCGGGGAGCTGTTTTTT. The chain is built from TRBV7-3 and TRBJ2-2; D is undetermined. Deletions cut 0 bases from V and 5 bases from J, with 4 bases between. This CDR3 spans 13 amino acids. Germline-derived CDR1 and CDR2 are SGHTA and FQGTGA.

As concerns this clonotype: This may arise from a read error, as a much more abundant clone is one base away. The chain uses TRBV19 and TRBJ1-4, with D hard to call. CDR3 size: 17 residues. Germline V gives CDR1 LNHDA, CDR2 SQIVND (reference sequence). The CDR3 DNA is TGTGCCAGTAGTATTTCCGGGTTGTTGGAGTCTAATGAAAAACTGTCTTTT. Protein: CASSISGLLESNEKLSF.

This clonotype was counted between two and nine times. Just one base apart from a much larger clone, this may be a read error. The chain couples TRBV4-1 to TRBJ2-3; the D is unclear. The CDR3 totals 15 residues. CDR1 is MGHRA, CDR2 YSYEKL, per germline. The V end was cut by 1 base, the J end by 8 bases, with 16 bases between. In nucleotides, the CDR3 is TGCGCCAGCAGCCAAGTGCAAGTATCCGTTGGTACGCAGTATTTT. As protein: CASSQVQVSVGTQYF.

The chain recombines TRBV6-1 with TRBJ2-5, with a weak D call TRBD1 (6 bases). The length of the CDR3 is 16 residues. Germline V lookup: CDR1 MNHNS, CDR2 SASEGT. V was shortened by 5 bases and J by 5 bases, with 21 bases between the two germline ends. The CDR3 loop reads CASSPQAGTTTETQYF. Written as DNA, the CDR3 is TGTGCCAGCAGTCCCCAAGCCGGGACAACGACGGAGACCCAGTACTTC.

Many counts were recorded for this clonotype. CDR3 amino acids: CSARVGGQGAYNEQFF. The CDR3 nucleotides read TGCAGTGCTAGAGTTGGGGGACAGGGGGCCTACAATGAGCAGTTCTTC. The chain carries TRBV20-1 and TRBJ2-1, with 11 bases lining up with TRBD1. Germline-derived CDR1 and CDR2 are DFQATT and SNEGSKA (reference sequence). The CDR3 loop spans 16 amino acids. The junction had 4 bases not matched to a gene; V was cut back by 1 base and J by 2 bases.

This clonotype was seen ten or more times. The chain links TRBV19 to TRBJ2-3, with TRBD1 matching over 9 bases. CDR3 size: 14 residues. The trim removed 9 bases at V and 2 bases at J, leaving 6 bases unmatched. From germline, CDR1 is LNHDA and CDR2 SQIVND (reference sequence). CDR3 nucleotide sequence: TGTGCCAGCCGGGACAGGGCTACCACAGATACGCAGTATTTT. Residues: CASRDRATTDTQYF.

Only a few counts were recorded for this clonotype. The chain links TRBV4-2 to TRBJ2-1; 9 bases match TRBD1. The trim removed 5 bases at V and 3 bases at J, leaving 5 bases unmatched. Germline V lookup: CDR1 LGHNA, CDR2 YNFKEQ. This CDR3 has 15 amino acids. CDR3 loop: CASSLRQGVYNEQFF. For the CDR3, the DNA is TGTGCCAGCAGCTTACGACAGGGGGTCTACAATGAGCAGTTCTTC.

This clonotype was observed a handful of times. A much larger clonotype is one base distant, so this may be a read error. The chain recombines TRBV20-1 with TRBJ2-7, with D possibly being TRBD1 or TRBD2 (5 bases each). CDR1 DFQATT and CDR2 SNEGSKA come from the germline V gene (reference sequence). The CDR3 extends over 13 amino acids. Trimming took off 3 bases at V and 9 bases at J, with 18 bases between the two ends. CDR3 coding DNA: TGCAGTGCTAGTATCAGGGAGCCCGGCGCGCAGTACTTC. Its protein is CSASIREPGAQYF.

Turning to this clonotype: The junction does not match germline at one end; this may be a read error. This chain uses TRBV6-6 with TRBJ2-2; D remains ambiguous. CDR1 is MNHNY and CDR2 is SVGAGI in the germline V gene (reference sequence). The CDR3 runs to 15 residues. The CDR3 DNA is TGTGCCAGCAGTCACTCGAAATTAGCCGGCGGGGAGCTGTTTTTT. It specifies CASSHSKLAGGELFF.

There are a few counts of this clonotype. One end of the junction fails to match germline, which may point to a read error. In DNA form, the CDR3 reads TGTGCCAGCAGCTTAGTTAGCGGGACCTACAATGAGCAGCTCTTC. This encodes CASSLVSGTYNEQLF. This chain uses TRBV7-9 with TRBJ2-1; 8 bases match TRBD2. This CDR3 has 15 residues. Germline CDR1 SEHNR, CDR2 FQNEAQ (reference sequence).

A word on this clonotype: This clone may be a read error of a much larger clone one base away. The missing conserved phenylalanine or tryptophan at the end of this CDR3 makes a read error likely. V is TRBV5-5 and J is TRBJ2-5, with D perhaps given as TRBD1 or TRBD2 (5 bases each). Germline CDR1 and CDR2: SGHKS and YYEKEE (reference sequence). The V end was cut by 4 bases, the J end by 0 bases, with 13 bases between. The CDR3 loop spans 15 amino acids. The CDR3 bases are TGTGCCAGCAGCCCCGGGGCCTCCGACCAAGAGACCCAGTACTCC. Its protein is CASSPGASDQETQYS.

The rearrangement joins TRBV19 to TRBJ1-1; TRBD1 aligns across 9 bases. With 8 bases clipped from V and 5 bases from J, the junction kept 9 bases outside the gene matches. Germline V gene data show CDR1 as LNHDA and CDR2 as SQIVND (reference sequence). This CDR3 has 14 amino acids. DNA of the CDR3: TGTGCCAGTGGCAACCGGGACAGGGTTACTGAAGCTTTCTTT. This codes for CASGNRDRVTEAFF.

CDR3 residues: CAIDASSLVSYEQYF. DNA of the CDR3: TGTGCCATCGACGCCAGCAGCTTGGTTTCGTACGAGCAGTACTTC. The V gene is TRBV10-3, the J gene TRBJ2-7; D unresolved. The CDR3 length is 15 residues. Trimming removed 8 bases at V and 4 bases at J, with 21 bases between. CDR1 and CDR2 (germline): ENHRY, SYGVKD.

In its sample, this clonotype was seen a few times. The V gene is TRBV20-1, the J gene TRBJ2-7; the match to TRBD2 covers 7 bases. The V gene's germline CDR1 is DFQATT and CDR2 SNEGSKA (reference sequence). Losses at the gene ends were 3 bases for V and 5 bases for J; bases not matched to a gene: 16. The CDR3 spans 16 residues. The CDR3 sequence: CSARGGDGGAIDEQYF. In nucleotides, the CDR3 is TGCAGTGCTAGGGGGGGGGATGGAGGGGCCATTGACGAGCAGTACTTC.

This clonotype was counted once. One junction end does not reproduce the germline sequence, and a read error may be involved. This chain connects TRBV20-1 to TRBJ2-2, with D unresolved. CDR3 length: 15 amino acids. Germline V CDR1 and CDR2: DFQATT, SNEGSKA (reference sequence). CDR3 sequence: CSARDRDRVTRELFF. The CDR3 nucleotides are TGCAGTGCTAGAGATCGAGATAGGGTCACCCGGGAGCTGTTTTTT.

The table lists this clonotype with a few counts. V and J are TRBV18 and TRBJ2-7, with D perhaps TRBD2 (5 bases). Deletions cut 1 base from V and 0 bases from J, with 10 bases between. Germline loops: CDR1 KGHSH, CDR2 LQKENI. The CDR3 covers 15 residues. In nucleotides, the CDR3 is TGTGCCAGCTCACCACAAGAGGGAAGCTCCTACGAGCAGTACTTC. This translates into CASSPQEGSSYEQYF.

The CDR3 bases are TGCAGCACGGGAGAGAACTATGGCTACACCTTC. It yields the protein CSTGENYGYTF. The chain links TRBV20-1 to TRBJ1-2, with D unresolved. CDR1 DFQATT and CDR2 SNEGSKA come from the germline V gene (reference sequence). The CDR3 is made up of 11 amino acids.

This clonotype was seen just once. The chain carries TRBV9 and TRBJ1-6; 7 bases fit TRBD1. This CDR3 has 14 amino acids. In germline, CDR1 is SGDLS, CDR2 YYNGEE. V lost 3 bases and J lost 14; bases outside the gene matches: 11. CDR3 in amino acids: CASSGGGQPLSLHF. The DNA of the CDR3 is TGTGCCAGCAGCGGGGGGGGACAGCCGTTGTCCCTCCACTTT.

This clonotype has a count of ten or more. This chain joins TRBV11-2 and TRBJ2-1; D is unclear. Germline V gives CDR1 SGHAT, CDR2 FQNNGV. The CDR3 length is 13 residues. V lost 7 bases to trimming and J lost 6 bases, with 13 bases between them. CDR3 residues: CASNNMDRNEQFF. The DNA for the CDR3 is TGTGCCAGCAACAACATGGACCGCAATGAGCAGTTCTTC.